The clone carrying this T cell receptor (beta chain) was found once. The antigen is not known. TCRdb's copy holds only in-frame clones and misses some; the assay was immunoSEQ multiplex PCR. The sample has about 13,000 clones; roughly 82% are singletons. The ends lost 3 bases at V and 6 bases at J; junction bases unmatched: 4. The CDR3 sequence is 14 residues long. Germline V gene sequence: CDR1 SGDLS, CDR2 YYNGEE. The record originates from a study of PD-1 blockade in classical Hodgkin lymphoma. Study-level background: Patients had nivolumab dosed at 3 mg/kg, delivered intravenously every 2 weeks. Study results and limitations: Some patients began nivolumab under 1 year after ASCT. These patients were excluded from later analyses. A reduction in baseline TCR diversity was reportedly seen in newly diagnosed patients relative to healthy donors. Repertoire differences lack defined causes, possibly disease activity or prior therapy.

Brentuximab vedotin exposure varied, and every patient relapsed after autologous stem cell transplantation. The chain carries TRBV9 and TRBJ2-7; the match to TRBD1 covers 12 bases. This clonotype originated in a human donor with classical Hodgkin lymphoma. This material consisted of peripheral blood mononuclear cells (PBMCs), taken at baseline. The CDR3 nucleotides are TGTGCCAGCAGCGGGGACAGGGGGCGCGTCGAGCAGTACTTC. This gives the protein CASSGDRGRVEQYF.